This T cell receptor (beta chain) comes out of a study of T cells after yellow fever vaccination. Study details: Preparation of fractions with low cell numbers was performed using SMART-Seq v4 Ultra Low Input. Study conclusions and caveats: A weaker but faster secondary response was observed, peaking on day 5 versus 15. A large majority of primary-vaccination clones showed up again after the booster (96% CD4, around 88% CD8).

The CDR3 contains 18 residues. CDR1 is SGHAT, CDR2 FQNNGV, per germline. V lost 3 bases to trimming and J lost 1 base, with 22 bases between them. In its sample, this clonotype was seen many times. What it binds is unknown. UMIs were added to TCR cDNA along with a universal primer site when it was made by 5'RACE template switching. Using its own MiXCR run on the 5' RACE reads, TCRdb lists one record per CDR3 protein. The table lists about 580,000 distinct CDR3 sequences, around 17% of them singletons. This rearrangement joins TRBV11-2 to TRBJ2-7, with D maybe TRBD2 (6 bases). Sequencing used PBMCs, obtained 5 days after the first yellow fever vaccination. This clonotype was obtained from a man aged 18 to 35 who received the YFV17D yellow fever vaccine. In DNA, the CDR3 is TGTGCCAGCAGCTTTTCGGACGGCGGAGGGTTGTGGTCCTACGAGCAGTACGTC. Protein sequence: CASSFSDGGGLWSYEQYV.